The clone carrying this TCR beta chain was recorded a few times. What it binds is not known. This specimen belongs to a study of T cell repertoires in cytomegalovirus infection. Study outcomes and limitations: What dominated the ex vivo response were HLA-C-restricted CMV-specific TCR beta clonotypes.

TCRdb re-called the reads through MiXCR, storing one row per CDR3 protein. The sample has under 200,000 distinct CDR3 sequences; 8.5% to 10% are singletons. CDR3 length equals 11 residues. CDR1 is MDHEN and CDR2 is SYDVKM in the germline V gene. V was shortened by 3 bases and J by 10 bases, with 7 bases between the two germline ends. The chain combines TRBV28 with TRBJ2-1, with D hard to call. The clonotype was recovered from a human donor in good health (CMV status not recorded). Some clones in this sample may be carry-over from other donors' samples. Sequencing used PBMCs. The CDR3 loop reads CASSFGREQFF. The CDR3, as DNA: TGTGCCAGCAGTTTTGGCAGGGAGCAGTTCTTC.